One sample yielded the 22 T cell receptor beta chains listed below, sequenced in a study of CD8 T cells in Susac syndrome. Random hexamers were used to reverse transcribe about 0.5 to 1 ug of RNA. TCRdb redid the calling of the immunoSEQ multiplex PCR reads with MiXCR, one entry per CDR3 protein. The repertoire holds 150,000 to 200,000 distinct CDR3 sequences, around 94% seen once, with about 0.13% in the top ten. What was sequenced was CD4+ T cells from PBMCs. The receptors come from a human donor in good health.

The genes are TRBV27 and TRBJ1-1; D gene uncertain. Per germline, CDR1 MNHEY and CDR2 SMNVEV (reference sequence). The length of the CDR3 is 13 residues. Trimming removed 0 bases at V and 3 bases at J, with 5 bases between. In DNA form, the CDR3 reads TGTGCCAGCAGTTTATCGCGGCACACTGAAGCTTTCTTT. Translating it yields CASSLSRHTEAFF.

The V call is TRBV24-1, the J call TRBJ2-1; D is perhaps TRBD2 (5 bases). This CDR3 comprises 17 residues. Germline loops: CDR1 KGHDR, CDR2 SFDVKD. V lost 5 bases and J 5 bases, leaving 21 bases between the germline ends. The CDR3 here is CATSGPGNTGINNEQFF. CDR3 nucleotides: TGTGCCACCAGTGGTCCGGGGAACACGGGAATTAACAATGAGCAGTTCTTC.

The rearrangement joins TRBV20-1 to TRBJ2-1, with TRBD1 as a possible D gene (5 bases). The CDR3 is made up of 14 amino acids. Germline-derived CDR1 and CDR2 are DFQATT and SNEGSKA (reference sequence). The V and J ends lost 3 bases and 6 bases respectively, with 15 bases between them. This CDR3 is CSASSRGAGNEQFF. The DNA for the CDR3 is TGCAGTGCTAGTAGCCGTGGGGCCGGCAATGAGCAGTTCTTC.

The chain combines TRBV29-1 with TRBJ1-2, with D tentatively TRBD1 (5 bases). V was pared by 3 bases and J by 7 bases, with 12 bases between. In germline, CDR1 is SQVTM, CDR2 ANQGSEA. The CDR3 is 12 residues long. The CDR3 DNA follows: TGCAGCGTTGAGTGGGGGTTGGTTGGCTACACCTTC. Its translation is CSVEWGLVGYTF.

The chain combines TRBV4-3 with TRBJ1-6, with D possibly TRBD1 on 5 matching bases. Germline lookup yields CDR1 LGHNA and CDR2 YSLEER. The V end lost 4 bases, the J end lost 7 bases, and 20 bases lay between the germline ends. The CDR3 is made up of 17 amino acids. The CDR3 bases are TGCGCCAGCAGCCGGGGACTAGGGGCAGGGAAAAATTCACCCCTCCACTTT. It encodes CASSRGLGAGKNSPLHF.

The V call is TRBV14, the J call TRBJ2-7; no reliable D call. This CDR3 comprises 11 residues. The germline V gene encodes CDR1 SGHDN and CDR2 FVKESK. The V gene lost 1 base and the J gene lost 8 bases, with 6 bases spanning the gap. The CDR3 region has the DNA TGTGCCAGCAGCCAAGGGGTTCAGCAGTACTTC. It codes for CASSQGVQQYF.

This clonotype was seen a single time. As DNA, the CDR3 is TGTGCCAGCAGGCCGGGGGGACTAGACACAGATACGCAGTATTTT. Translation: CASRPGGLDTDTQYF. V is TRBV28 and J is TRBJ2-3, with 8 bases aligning to TRBD2. The CDR3 is 15 amino acids. Per germline, CDR1 MDHEN and CDR2 SYDVKM. V was pared by 6 bases and J by 2 bases, with 7 bases of the junction left unmatched.

This rearrangement joins TRBV4-2 to TRBJ1-2, with D perhaps TRBD1 (6 bases). The germline CDR1 and CDR2 sequences are LGHNA and YNFKEQ. The CDR3 totals 16 residues. V was trimmed by 0 bases and J by 3 bases, leaving 14 bases between them. The CDR3 is CASSQEGAGADYGYTF. The CDR3, as DNA: TGTGCCAGCAGCCAAGAGGGGGCCGGCGCCGACTATGGCTACACCTTC.

This clonotype was found once. The chain is built from TRBV7-2 and TRBJ2-5, with a weak D call TRBD2 (7 bases). The V and J ends lost 6 bases and 5 bases respectively, with 13 bases between them. There are 13 residues in the CDR3. From germline, CDR1 is SGHTA and CDR2 FQGNSA. The CDR3 region has the DNA TGTGCCAGCAGTAAACAGGGAGGGGAGACCCAGTACTTC. It specifies CASSKQGGETQYF.

The chain joins TRBV18 to TRBJ2-1, with TRBD2 identical over 10 bases. The CDR3 loop spans 15 amino acids. Unmatched junction bases numbered 2, after V lost 0 bases and J lost 6 bases. Germline V CDR1 and CDR2: KGHSH, LQKENI. The CDR3 nucleotides are TGTGCCAGCTCACCACCTAGCGGGGGGCGCAATGAGCAGTTCTTC. Translating it yields CASSPPSGGRNEQFF.

V and J are TRBV30 and TRBJ1-2, with 8 bases identical to TRBD1. The length of the CDR3 is 13 residues. Per the germline V gene, CDR1 is GTSNPN and CDR2 is SVGIG (reference sequence). With V trimmed by 4 bases and J by 5 bases, 6 bases remained unmatched. The CDR3 loop reads CAWIQGAEYGYTF. CDR3 nucleotides: TGTGCCTGGATCCAGGGGGCGGAATATGGCTACACCTTC.

The gene calls are TRBV4-1 and TRBJ1-6, with D unclear. V was shortened by 0 bases and J by 10 bases, with 7 bases between the two germline ends. The CDR3 contains 13 residues. Germline loops: CDR1 MGHRA, CDR2 YSYEKL. CDR3 region: CASSQETRSPLHF. CDR3 coding DNA: TGCGCCAGCAGCCAAGAGACTCGGTCACCCCTCCACTTT.

The V gene is TRBV25-1, the J gene TRBJ2-7, with D perhaps matching TRBD1 (6 bases). CDR1 MGHDK and CDR2 SYGVNS come from the germline V gene. Trimming shortened V by 2 bases and J by 3 bases, and 11 bases separated the two germline ends. The CDR3 covers 14 residues. The CDR3 sequence is CASSETGLNYEQYF. DNA for the CDR3: TGTGCCAGCAGTGAAACAGGGTTAAACTACGAGCAGTACTTC.

The rearrangement joins TRBV23-1 to TRBJ2-7; TRBD2 is a possible D gene (5 bases). TRBV23-1 qualifies as an ORF whose function is uncertain. V was clipped by 10 bases and J by 5 bases, with 15 bases between them. The CDR3 loop spans 12 amino acids. The CDR3 reads CAMGRGTHEQYF. The CDR3 region has the DNA TGCGCCATGGGGAGAGGAACCCACGAGCAGTACTTC.

This rearrangement joins TRBV3-1 to TRBJ2-3; TRBD1 is a possible D gene (6 bases). This CDR3 contains 17 residues. V lost 5 bases to trimming and J lost 3 bases, with 21 bases between them. Looked up from germline, CDR1 is LGHDT and CDR2 is YNNKEL (reference sequence). CDR3 in amino acids: CASSAQPTGRLTDTQYF. CDR3 in DNA: TGTGCCAGCAGCGCCCAACCGACAGGACGGCTTACAGATACGCAGTATTTT.

J is TRBJ2-3 and V is TRBV4-1, with TRBD1 as a possible D gene (5 bases). The CDR3 has 16 residues. The germline V gene encodes CDR1 MGHRA and CDR2 YSYEKL. V was clipped by 0 bases and J by 2 bases, with 12 bases between them. The CDR3 region has the DNA TGCGCCAGCAGCCAAGAGGTCGTCAGGGCCACAGATACGCAGTATTTT. As protein: CASSQEVVRATDTQYF.

This chain uses TRBV29-1 with TRBJ1-1, with TRBD1 matching over 9 bases. Losses at the gene ends were 6 bases for V and 1 base for J; bases not matched to a gene: 3. Germline V gives CDR1 SQVTM, CDR2 ANQGSEA. CDR3 length: 13 residues. The chain's CDR3 is CSVGQGGNTEAFF. The CDR3, as DNA: TGCAGCGTGGGACAGGGAGGGAACACTGAAGCTTTCTTT. The complete variable domain, with remaining parts taken from reference TRBV29-1 and TRBJ1-1, reads SAVISQKPSRDICQRGTSLTIQCQVDSQVTMMFWYRQQPGQSLTLIATANQGSEATYESGFVIDKFPISRPNLTFSTLTVSNMSPEDSSIYLCSVGQGGNTEAFFGQGTRLTVV.

The V and J genes are TRBV13 and TRBJ1-5, with TRBD1 matching 9 bases. The CDR3 extends over 13 amino acids. The junction had 8 bases not matched to a gene; V was cut back by 8 bases and J by 9 bases. The germline gives CDR1 PRHDT, CDR2 FYEKMQ (reference sequence). The CDR3, as DNA: TGTGCCAGCTGTGGACAGGGGCCGAGGCCCCAGCATTTT. Translated: CASCGQGPRPQHF. The whole variable domain, filled in from reference TRBV13 and TRBJ1-5, reads AAGVIQSPRHLIKEKRETATLKCYPIPRHDTVYWYQQGPGQDPQFLISFYEKMQSDKGSIPDRFSAQQFSDYHSELNMSSLELGDSALYFCASCGQGPRPQHFGDGTRLSIL.

V usage is TRBV12-3 or TRBV12-4 and J usage is TRBJ2-7; the D gene could be TRBD1 or TRBD2 (5 bases each). The CDR3 is 14 amino acids. V shed 5 bases and J shed 6 bases, with 17 bases lying between them. As DNA, the CDR3 is TGTGCCAGCAGTCCTCGGGACGGCTCGCGCGAGCAGTACTTC. Its protein is CASSPRDGSREQYF.

The rearrangement uses TRBV20-1 and TRBJ2-5; D perhaps matches TRBD2 (5 bases). Trimming pared 3 bases from V and 0 bases from J, leaving 11 bases between. The CDR3 runs 14 residues. The germline CDR1 and CDR2 sequences are DFQATT and SNEGSKA (reference sequence). This CDR3 reads CSASASGNQETQYF. The DNA of the CDR3 is TGCAGTGCTAGTGCAAGCGGTAACCAAGAGACCCAGTACTTC.

The chain recombines TRBV12-3 or TRBV12-4 with TRBJ2-1, with unresolved D. The CDR3 loop spans 13 amino acids. The V gene lost 8 bases and the J gene lost 2 bases, with 10 bases spanning the gap. CDR3 residues: CASSPGTYNEQFF. Written as DNA, the CDR3 is TGTGCCAGCTCCCCTGGGACCTACAATGAGCAGTTCTTC.

The genes are TRBV2 and TRBJ1-5, with D maybe TRBD1 (5 bases). The germline gives CDR1 SNHLY, CDR2 FYNNEI. Between the trimmed V and J ends, which lost 4 bases and 3 bases, there was a span of 16 bases. The CDR3 covers 16 residues. CDR3 bases: TGTGCCAGCAGTGTGAAGTCTCGGGGCAACAATCAGCCCCAGCATTTT. Its protein product is CASSVKSRGNNQPQHF. Based on the CDR3 plus reference TRBV2 and TRBJ1-5, the full variable domain is EPEVTQTPSHQVTQMGQEVILRCVPISNHLYFYWYRQILGQKVEFLVSFYNNEISEKSEIFDDQFSVERPDGSNFTLKIRSTKLEDSAMYFCASSVKSRGNNQPQHFGDGTRLSIL.